This T cell receptor beta chain was sequenced in a study of blood T cells in healthy people across ages. The donors, healthy Caucasians from Russia, were aged 6 to 90. Peripheral blood from each donor was collected in a volume of roughly 9.8 milliliters. The authors ran a second PCR of 7 to 11 cycles using a sample-barcoded 5' primer and a J-beta primer mix. Each CDR3 protein is one row after TCRdb ran MiXCR on the 5' RACE reads. In the table there are about 830,000 distinct CDR3 sequences, 55% to 65% of which are singletons. The CDR3 loop spans 16 amino acids. Trimming shortened V by 6 bases and J by 0 bases, and 15 bases separated the two germline ends.

Sequenced input: blood. This sequence originates from a man between 25 and 39 years old in good health. The chain links TRBV12-3 or TRBV12-4 to TRBJ1-5; D call uncertain. Here the CDR3 reads CASSRPRRASNQPQHF. As DNA, the CDR3 is TGTGCCAGCAGCCGTCCCCGCCGGGCTAGCAATCAGCCCCAGCATTTT.